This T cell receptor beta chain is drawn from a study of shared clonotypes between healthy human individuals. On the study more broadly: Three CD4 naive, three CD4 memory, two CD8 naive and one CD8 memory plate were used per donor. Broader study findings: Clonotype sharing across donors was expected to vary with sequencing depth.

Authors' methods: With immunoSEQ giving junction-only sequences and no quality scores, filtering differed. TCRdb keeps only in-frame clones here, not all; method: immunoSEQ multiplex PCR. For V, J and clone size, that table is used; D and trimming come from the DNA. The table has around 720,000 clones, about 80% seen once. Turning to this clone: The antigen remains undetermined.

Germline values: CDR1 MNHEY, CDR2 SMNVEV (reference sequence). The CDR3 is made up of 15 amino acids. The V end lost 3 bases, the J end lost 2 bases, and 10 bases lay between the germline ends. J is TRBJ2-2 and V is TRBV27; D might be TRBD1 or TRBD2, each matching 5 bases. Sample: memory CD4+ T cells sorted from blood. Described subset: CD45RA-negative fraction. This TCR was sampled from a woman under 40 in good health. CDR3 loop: CASSFRDQNTGELFF. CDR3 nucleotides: TGTGCCAGCAGTTTCCGGGACCAAAACACCGGGGAGCTGTTTTTT.